The rows below give T cell receptor beta chains drawn from one sample of a study of glioma-infiltrating T cells. TCRdb reprocessed the multiplex PCR reads via MiXCR and lists one record per CDR3 protein. The table has some 85,000 distinct CDR3 sequences, about 23% seen once; the top ten hold approximately 6.7%. The sequencing sample was made of glioma tissue, nonneoplastic brain tissue, or PBMCs (not recorded which). The receptors were gathered from a human donor with low-grade glioma or glioblastoma, undergoing nonglioma brain surgery, or in good health (not recorded which). The CDR3 runs from the conserved cysteine through the conserved F or W. A D gene is named only where the DNA matches it firmly. Clone size is not always given. Where it is, it says once, few, many or a class for expanded clones.

>TRBJ1-1|13|-|TRBV6-2/TRBV6-3|-
CASSGDKNTEAFF
TGTGCCAGCAGTGGGGACAAGAACACTGAAGCTTTCTTT
>TRBJ1-5|15|many|TRBV2|-
CASSEYSHSNQPQHF
TGTGCCAGCAGTGAATATAGCCATAGCAATCAGCCCCAGCATTTT
>TRBJ1-6|13|many|TRBV29-1|-
CSVGDRRNSPLHF
TGCAGCGTTGGGGACCGAAGGAATTCACCCCTCCACTTT
>TRBJ2-2|16|few|TRBV5-5|-
CASSLAPSGNTGELFF
TGTGCCAGCAGCTTGGCCCCCAGCGGGAACACCGGGGAGCTGTTTTTT
>TRBJ2-7|16|many|TRBV7-8|-
CASSLAPSTSAYEQYF
TGTGCCAGCAGCTTAGCCCCCTCCACCTCGGCCTACGAGCAGTACTTC
>TRBJ1-1|14|many|TRBV20-1|-
CSASQTTENTEAFF
TGCAGTGCTTCCCAGACCACAGAGAACACTGAAGCTTTCTTT
>TRBJ2-4|14|many|TRBV10-2|-
CASSQELAKNIQYF
TGCGCCAGCAGCCAGGAGCTAGCCAAAAACATTCAGTACTTC
>TRBJ2-7|15|many|TRBV6-1|TRBD1
CASSSYSQGTYEQYF
TGTGCCAGCAGTTCATACTCACAGGGGACCTACGAGCAGTACTTC
>TRBJ1-1|15|-|TRBV7-9|TRBD1
CASSCTGGDDTKAFF
TGTGCCAGCAGTTGCACAGGGGGCGACGACACTAAAGCTTTCTTT
>TRBJ2-2|15|many|TRBV6-6|TRBD1
CASSYQGASTGELFF
TGTGCCAGCAGTTATCAGGGGGCGAGCACCGGGGAGCTGTTTTTT
>TRBJ2-7|16|-|TRBV29-1|-
CSVERDLPGPYNEQYF
TGCAGCGTTGAGCGGGACTTACCGGGCCCCTACAATGAGCAGTACTTC
>TRBJ2-1|14|many|TRBV6-1|-
CASSEGGTYNEQFF
TGTGCCAGCAGTGAAGGCGGAACCTACAATGAGCAGTTCTTC